The rows below give T cell receptor beta chains drawn from one sample of a study of blood T cell repertoires in COVID-19. The protocol was immunoSEQ multiplex PCR, while the TCRdb copy is restricted to in-frame clones and leaves out a portion. The sample shows 150,000 to 200,000 clones, around 84% of them seen only once. Sequencing was performed on peripheral blood. The receptors derive from a man aged 55 to 70 with COVID-19, enrolled during active disease. Each CDR3 is given with its conserved first and last residue.

v_call cdr3_aa
TRBV7-8 CASSLGSGGVGEQFF
TRBV27 CASSLDYRDSSYNEQFF
TRBV11-2 CASSYRRDRHYNEQFF
TRBV10-3 CAIRGDSPNQPQHF
TRBV6-5 CATTRTGGRNIQYF
TRBV6-4 CASSEGLGGGNIQYF
TRBV30 CAWSVPGVRQFF
TRBV9 CASSVRPGGGNTIYF
TRBV18 CASSPSGTGVAQPQHF
TRBV9 CASSVNSGSLTYEQYF
TRBV5-1 CASSLLASGYNEQFF
TRBV19 CASRNREMGETQYF
TRBV9 CASSLGELSTDTQYF
TRBV6-2/TRBV6-3 CASSYGGRYGYTF
TRBV6-2/TRBV6-3 CASSYSQGSTDTQYF
TRBV7-8 CASSSAGTVSYEQYF
TRBV25-1 CASSDWQQETQYF
TRBV28 CASSLNSGDLSPLHF
TRBV5-4 CASSPGRGGEADTQYF
TRBV9 CASSVLESGNTEAFF
TRBV29-1 CSVVTSHTDTQYF
TRBV6-6 CASSTRPPEDTQYF